A selection of T cell receptor beta chains follows, all from one sample in a study of blood T cells in healthy people across ages. TCRdb processed the 5' RACE reads anew with MiXCR; each CDR3 protein has one entry. The sample lists 1,800,000 or so distinct CDR3 sequences, about two fifths seen once, with around 23% in the top ten. The sequenced sample was blood. The receptors shown here come from a human donor in good health. The CDR3 runs from the conserved cysteine through the conserved F or W. The D gene is left open where the match is weak. Clone size is given for some rows only: seen once, a few or many times, or a class if the clone is expanded.

CDR3 | DNA | V | D | size | J
CASSFSGVGFSDTQYF | TGTGCCAGCAGTTTTTCAGGAGTTGGGTTTTCGGATACGCAGTATTTT | TRBV12-3/TRBV12-4 | NA | few | TRBJ2-3
CASSDLSGGGTDTQYF | TGTGCCAGCAGCGATCTTAGCGGGGGAGGCACAGATACGCAGTATTTT | TRBV9 | TRBD2 | NA | TRBJ2-3
CASSQVTTGGSPLHF | TGCGCCAGCAGCCAAGTTACGACAGGGGGGTCACCCCTCCACTTT | TRBV4-3 | TRBD1 | NA | TRBJ1-6
CACSFPQGSSYEQYF | TGTGCCTGCAGCTTCCCTCAGGGGAGTTCCTACGAGCAGTACTTC | TRBV7-9 | NA | few | TRBJ2-7
CSATRPGDITDTQYF | TGCAGTGCAACAAGGCCAGGGGATATCACAGATACGCAGTATTTT | TRBV20-1 | NA | NA | TRBJ2-3
CASSEYTTDPYEQYF | TGTGCCAGCAGCGAATATACGACAGACCCCTACGAGCAGTACTTC | TRBV11-1 | NA | NA | TRBJ2-7
CASSLDSAGEQYF | TGTGCCAGCAGCTTAGACTCTGCGGGGGAGCAGTACTTC | TRBV7-2 | TRBD2 | NA | TRBJ2-4
CASSLTGTGIGETQYF | TGTGCCAGCAGCTTAACGGGGACAGGGATCGGAGAGACCCAGTACTTC | TRBV7-3 | TRBD1 | NA | TRBJ2-5
CASSGRGFNQETQYF | TGCGCCAGCAGCGGCAGGGGGTTCAACCAAGAGACCCAGTACTTC | TRBV5-1 | TRBD1 | NA | TRBJ2-5
CASSPKSSGDEQYF | TGTGCCAGCAGCCCGAAGTCAAGTGGGGACGAGCAGTACTTC | TRBV7-2 | NA | NA | TRBJ2-7
CSVEDPGVTGYTF | TGCAGCGTTGAAGATCCAGGGGTGACGGGCTACACCTTC | TRBV29-1 | NA | NA | TRBJ1-2
CATYGTSYNEQFF | TGTGCCACCTACGGGACAAGCTACAATGAGCAGTTCTTC | TRBV6-5 | NA | NA | TRBJ2-1
CASSLPGVNYGYTF | TGTGCCAGCAGCTTGCCAGGGGTTAACTATGGCTACACCTTC | TRBV5-5 | NA | many | TRBJ1-2
CAISEEDRGEKLFF | TGTGCCATCAGCGAAGAGGACAGGGGCGAAAAACTGTTTTTT | TRBV10-3 | TRBD1 | few | TRBJ1-4
CASSQDLASGVGVRETQYF | TGCGCCAGCAGCCAAGATTTAGCTAGCGGGGTAGGGGTTCGGGAGACCCAGTACTTC | TRBV4-3 | TRBD2 | few | TRBJ2-5
CASSQVGSVRCNYEQYF | TGTGCCAGCAGCCAAGTGGGGTCCGTTCGGTGCAACTACGAGCAGTACTTT | TRBV3-1 | NA | NA | TRBJ2-7